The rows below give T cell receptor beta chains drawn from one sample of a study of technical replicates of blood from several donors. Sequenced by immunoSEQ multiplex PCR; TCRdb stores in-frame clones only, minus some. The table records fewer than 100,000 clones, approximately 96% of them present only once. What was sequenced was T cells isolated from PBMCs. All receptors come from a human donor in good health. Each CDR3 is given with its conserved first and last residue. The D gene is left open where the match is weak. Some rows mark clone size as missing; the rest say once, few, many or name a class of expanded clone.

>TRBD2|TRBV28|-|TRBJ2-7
TGTGCCAGCCGGATGATAGCGGGAGGGCCGGGCGAGCAGTACTTC
CASRMIAGGPGEQYF
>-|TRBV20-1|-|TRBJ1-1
TGCAGTGCGCGAGGACAGACTGAAGCTTTCTTT
CSARGQTEAFF
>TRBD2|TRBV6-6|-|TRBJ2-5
TGTGCCAGCAGCCGCGGACTAGGGATTAAAGAGACCCAGTACTTC
CASSRGLGIKETQYF
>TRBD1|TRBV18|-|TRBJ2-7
TGTGCCAGCTCACCACCGGGACAGCTGTACGAGCAGTACTTC
CASSPPGQLYEQYF
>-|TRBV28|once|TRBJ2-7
TGTGCCAGCAGTTTGAATCAGGGCGCGTACGAGCAGTACTTC
CASSLNQGAYEQYF
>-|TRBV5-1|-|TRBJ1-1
TGCGCCAGCAGCCCAGCGGGAATCACTGAAGCTTTCTTT
CASSPAGITEAFF
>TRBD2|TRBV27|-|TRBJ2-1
TGTGCCAGCAGTTTATCGATCGGGAGGGCCCCGGATGAGCAGTTCTTC
CASSLSIGRAPDEQFF
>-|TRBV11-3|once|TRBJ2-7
TGTGCCAGCAGCTTAGATGGGACTGGCTACGAGCAGTACTTC
CASSLDGTGYEQYF
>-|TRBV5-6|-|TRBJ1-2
TGTGCCAGCAGCTACGTAAGCTACCGCTACACCTTC
CASSYVSYRYTF
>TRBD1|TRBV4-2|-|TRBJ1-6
TGTGCCAGCAGCCAAGGGACAGGGATTTCACCCCTCCACTTT
CASSQGTGISPLHF
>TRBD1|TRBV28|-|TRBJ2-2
TGTGCCAGTACGGGGAGGGACAGGGGGATCACCGGGGAGCTGTTTTTT
CASTGRDRGITGELFF
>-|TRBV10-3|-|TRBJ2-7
TGTGCCATCAGTGAGGTGCGGAGCCCCACGACGACCTCCCGCTACGAGCAGTACTTC
CAISEVRSPTTTSRYEQYF
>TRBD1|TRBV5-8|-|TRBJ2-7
TGTGCCAGCGACTTAGGGACAGGGACCTACGAGCAGTACTTC
CASDLGTGTYEQYF
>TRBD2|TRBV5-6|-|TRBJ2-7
TGTGCCAGCAGCTTGACTAGCGGGTCCTACGAGCAGTACTTC
CASSLTSGSYEQYF
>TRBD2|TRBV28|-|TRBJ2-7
TGTGCCAGCAACCAGCGGGAGTTTTCCTACGAGCAGTACTTC
CASNQREFSYEQYF
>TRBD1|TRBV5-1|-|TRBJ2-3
TGCGCCAGCAGCTTGGACAGGGGTAGGACAGATACGCAGTATTTT
CASSLDRGRTDTQYF
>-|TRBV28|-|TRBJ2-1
TGTGCCAGCAGTCCCGTCCAGAATGAGCAGTTCTTC
CASSPVQNEQFF
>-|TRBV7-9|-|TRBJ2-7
TGTGCCAGCAGGACAGTAGGGACACCCGGGAAGTACTTC
CASRTVGTPGKYF
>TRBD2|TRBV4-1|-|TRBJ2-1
TGCGCCAGCAGCCAAGCAGGGGCGACTAGCGGGAGATCCTTACCCATCCCCAATGAGCAGTTCTTC
CASSQAGATSGRSLPIPNEQFF
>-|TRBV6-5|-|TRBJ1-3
TGTGCCAGCAGAGCGAGAGACTCTGGAAACACCATATATTTT
CASRARDSGNTIYF
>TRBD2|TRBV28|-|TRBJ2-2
TGTGCCAGCAGTTTCGTACGGACTAGCGGGACCACCGGGGAGCTGTTTTTT
CASSFVRTSGTTGELFF
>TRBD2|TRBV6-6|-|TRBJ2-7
TGTGCCAGCAGTGGTACTAGCGGGAGAGCCTACGAGCAGTACTTC
CASSGTSGRAYEQYF
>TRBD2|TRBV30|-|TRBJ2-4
TGTGCCTGGAGTGTAGCTCGGACTAGCGGGGGCGTAAACATTCAGTACTTC
CAWSVARTSGGVNIQYF
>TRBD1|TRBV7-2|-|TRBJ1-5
TGTGCCAGCAGCAAACAGGGGTCCTACGAGCCCCAGCATTTT
CASSKQGSYEPQHF
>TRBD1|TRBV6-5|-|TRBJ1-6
TGTGCCAGCAGCGATTCGACAGGGGCTAGTTCACCCCTCCACTTT
CASSDSTGASSPLHF
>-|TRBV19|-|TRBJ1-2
TGTGCCAGTAGACCTCAGGACTATGGCTACACCTTC
CASRPQDYGYTF
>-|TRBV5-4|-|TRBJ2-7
TGTGCCGTTAACCGGGACATAAATTTAAACTACGAGCAGTACTTC
CAVNRDINLNYEQYF
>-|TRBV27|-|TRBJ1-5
TGTGCCAGCAGCCGACTTACAGGGTACGATCAGCCCCAGCATTTT
CASSRLTGYDQPQHF
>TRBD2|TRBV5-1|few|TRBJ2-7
TGCGCCAGCAGCTTGGGGGCTAGCGGGATGAGAACGACCTACGAGCAGTACTTC
CASSLGASGMRTTYEQYF
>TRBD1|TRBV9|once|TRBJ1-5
TGTGCCAGCAGCGTGCAGGGGGAAGGTCAGCCCCAGCATTTT
CASSVQGEGQPQHF
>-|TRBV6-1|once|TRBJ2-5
TGTGCCAGCGGACGGAGGTGGGCAGAGACCCAGTACTTC
CASGRRWAETQYF
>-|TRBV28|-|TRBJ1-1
TGTGCCAGCAGACCCTTACCGGGACTGTACACTGAAGCTTTCTTT
CASRPLPGLYTEAFF
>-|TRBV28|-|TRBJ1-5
TGTGCCAGCACTGTGGCCACTGGGCCACCTAGCAATCAGCCCCAGCATTTT
CASTVATGPPSNQPQHF
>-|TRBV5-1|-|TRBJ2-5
TGCGCCAGCAGCCCAGGGGAGGGGTTGGAGACCCAGTACTTC
CASSPGEGLETQYF
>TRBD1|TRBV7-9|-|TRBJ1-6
TGTGCCAGCAGCTGGACAGGGGAAAATTCACCCCTCCACTTT
CASSWTGENSPLHF
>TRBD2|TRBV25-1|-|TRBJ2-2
TGTGCCAGCAGTGGCGCGGGACTAGCGGGAGGCAACGGGGAGCTGTTTTTT
CASSGAGLAGGNGELFF
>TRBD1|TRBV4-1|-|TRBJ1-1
TGCGCCAGCAGCCCAGACCCCTCACAGGGGTCGTTGACTTTCTTT
CASSPDPSQGSLTFF
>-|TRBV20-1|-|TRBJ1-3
TGCAGTGCTAGCAGCGGAGACACCATATATTTT
CSASSGDTIYF
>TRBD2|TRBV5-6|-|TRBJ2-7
TGTGCCAGCAGCTTGGACCCCCTACTAGCGGGCCCGGAGCAGTACTTC
CASSLDPLLAGPEQYF
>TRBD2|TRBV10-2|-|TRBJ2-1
TGCGCCAGCAGGCCGACTAGCGGGGGGGCCTACAATGAGCAGTTCTTC
CASRPTSGGAYNEQFF
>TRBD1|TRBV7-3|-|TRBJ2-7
TGTGCCAGCAGCTTAACAGGAGTAACAGGGGGCTACGAGCAGTACTTC
CASSLTGVTGGYEQYF
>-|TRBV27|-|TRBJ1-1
TGTGCCAGCAGTTTAACACTGGCCGGGGATACTGAAGCTTTCTTT
CASSLTLAGDTEAFF
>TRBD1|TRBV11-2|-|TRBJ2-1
TGTGCCAGCAGCTCCCCGGGACAGGGGGGAGTAGAGCAGTTCTTC
CASSSPGQGGVEQFF
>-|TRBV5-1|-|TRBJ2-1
TGCGCCAGCAGCGACCTCGGACCAGGACTCAAAAACTCCTACAATGAGCAGTTCTTC
CASSDLGPGLKNSYNEQFF